The rows below give T cell receptor beta chains drawn from one sample of a study of blood T cells in healthy people across ages. MiXCR was run by TCRdb on the 5' RACE reads, yielding one entry per CDR3 protein. The repertoire holds roughly 1.5 million distinct CDR3 sequences, with 35% to 45% as singletons. The sequencing input was blood. Source of these receptors: a young woman in good health. CDR3s include the opening cysteine and the closing phenylalanine or tryptophan. The D gene is left open where the match is weak. Rows give clone size only sometimes, using once, few, many, or a class for an expanded clone.

CDR3aa,CDR3nt,j_gene,d_gene,v_gene,abundance
CASSLRREPNNEQFF,TGTGCCAGCAGTCTGCGGCGGGAGCCTAACAATGAGCAGTTCTTC,TRBJ2-1,TRBD2,TRBV6-5,.
CSAHIWGNQPQHF,TGCAGTGCTCACATCTGGGGCAATCAGCCCCAGCATTTT,TRBJ1-5,.,TRBV20-1,.
CASSLGQSQPQHF,TGTGCCAGCAGTCTCGGACAGTCTCAGCCCCAGCATTTT,TRBJ1-5,.,TRBV12-3/TRBV12-4,.
CSVSGPQANYGYTF,TGCAGCGTTTCGGGCCCCCAGGCTAACTATGGCTACACCTTC,TRBJ1-2,.,TRBV29-1,.
CAISREGDNEQFF,TGTGCCATCAGTAGGGAGGGAGACAATGAGCAGTTCTTC,TRBJ2-1,TRBD2,TRBV10-3,.
CASELAGAFEQYF,TGTGCCAGCGAGCTAGCGGGAGCATTTGAGCAGTACTTC,TRBJ2-5,TRBD2,TRBV3-1,.
CASSPKELGLQETQYF,TGCGCCAGCAGCCCTAAAGAACTAGGGCTTCAAGAGACCCAGTACTTC,TRBJ2-5,.,TRBV5-1,.
CASSSGTSGFYNEQFF,TGTGCCAGCAGCTCCGGGACTAGCGGGTTCTACAATGAGCAGTTCTTC,TRBJ2-1,TRBD2,TRBV7-3,.
CASSLSPTRSGGGDEQFF,TGTGCCAGCAGCTTATCCCCTACTCGGAGCGGGGGAGGCGATGAGCAGTTCTTC,TRBJ2-1,TRBD2,TRBV7-2,.
CASSGRLAGSSYNEQFF,TGTGCCAGTAGTGGGAGACTAGCGGGCAGCTCCTACAATGAGCAGTTCTTC,TRBJ2-1,TRBD2,TRBV19,few